The 9 T cell receptor beta chains given below trace back to one sample, sequenced in a study of blood T cell repertoires in COVID-19. TCRdb's table, derived via immunoSEQ multiplex PCR, lists solely in-frame clones and lacks some. The top ten clones hold 20% to 30% of a sample with over 100,000 clones, 84% of them seen once. Input material: peripheral blood. Receptors originate from a man between 60 and 75 years old with acute or convalescent COVID-19.

The gene calls are TRBV19 and TRBJ1-1, with 8 bases aligning to TRBD1. This CDR3 comprises 14 residues. Germline V lookup: CDR1 LNHDA, CDR2 SQIVND (reference sequence). Losses at the gene ends were 5 bases for V and 6 bases for J; bases not matched to a gene: 8. CDR3 sequence (DNA): TGTGCCAGTAGTCCCAGGGACAGGCCCTCTGAAGCTTTCTTT. It encodes CASSPRDRPSEAFF. Using reference TRBV19 and TRBJ1-1 for the parts outside the CDR3, the full variable domain is DGGITQSPKYLFRKEGQNVTLSCEQNLNHDAMYWYRQDPGQGLRLIYYSQIVNDFQKGDIAEGYSVSREKKESFPLTVTSAQKNPTAFYLCASSPRDRPSEAFFGQGTRLTVV.

J is TRBJ2-1 and V is TRBV3-1 (or the pseudogene TRBV3-2); TRBD1 matches at 9 bases. The V and J ends lost 2 bases and 4 bases, in that order; junction bases with no gene match: 6. CDR1 LGHDT and CDR2 YNNKEL come from the germline V gene (reference sequence). The CDR3 sequence is 16 residues long. The DNA of the CDR3 is TGTGCCAGCAGCCAACTGGGGACAGGGTCATACAATGAGCAGTTCTTC. It yields the protein CASSQLGTGSYNEQFF.

The chain couples TRBV12-3 or TRBV12-4 to TRBJ1-6; D call uncertain. This CDR3 region has 13 residues. Deletions cut 7 bases from V and 7 bases from J, with 11 bases between. The CDR3 DNA sequence: TGTGCCAGCACCTATGGTATGAATTCACCCCTCCACTTT. Translating it yields CASTYGMNSPLHF.

This clone was counted a single time. This chain connects TRBV7-8 to TRBJ2-3; D is ambiguous. V was clipped by 1 base and J by 2 bases, with 10 bases between them. Germline V gene data show CDR1 as SGHVS and CDR2 as FQNEAQ. The CDR3 is 15 residues long. CDR3 nucleotide sequence: TGTGCCAGCAGCTTAGTTGGAGTAGCCACAGATACGCAGTATTTT. Encoded protein: CASSLVGVATDTQYF.

The genes are TRBV4-2 and TRBJ1-4; no definite D call. Trimming pared 0 bases from V and 0 bases from J, leaving 11 bases between. Per the germline V gene, CDR1 is LGHNA and CDR2 is YNFKEQ. The CDR3 is 17 amino acids. CDR3 in amino acids: CASSQDLLSATNEKLFF. The CDR3 nucleotides read TGTGCCAGCAGCCAAGATCTATTGTCTGCAACTAATGAAAAACTGTTTTTT.

This chain uses TRBV27 with TRBJ1-4, with D tentatively TRBD1 (6 bases). Germline V CDR1 and CDR2: MNHEY, SMNVEV (reference sequence). V was pared by 0 bases and J by 8 bases, with 19 bases between. The CDR3 has 17 residues. The CDR3 region is CASSLSGTSIQREKLFF. The CDR3 DNA follows: TGTGCCAGCAGTTTATCAGGGACATCCATCCAGAGAGAAAAACTGTTTTTT.

The genes are TRBV5-1 and TRBJ2-1, with a tentative D call TRBD1 (6 bases). This CDR3 region has 15 residues. Germline-derived CDR1 and CDR2 are SGHRS and YFSETQ. Trimming took 0 bases from V and 2 from J, leaving 9 bases between them. The CDR3, as DNA: TGCGCCAGCAGCTTGGCCCAGGGGCCCTACAATGAGCAGTTCTTC. It is translated as CASSLAQGPYNEQFF.

The chain uses TRBV19 and TRBJ1-5, with D maybe TRBD1 (6 bases). The germline V and J ends were trimmed by 5 bases and 8 bases, with 19 bases remaining between them. Germline V gene data show CDR1 as LNHDA and CDR2 as SQIVND (reference sequence). The CDR3 spans 15 residues. This CDR3 reads CASSPFQGSVEPQHF. CDR3 bases: TGTGCCAGTAGTCCCTTTCAGGGGTCAGTGGAGCCCCAGCATTTT.

In this sample, this clone turned up once. This chain uses TRBV2 with TRBJ2-2; D uncertain. The CDR3 runs 15 residues. With 4 bases removed from V and 4 bases from J, the gap between germline ends came to 13 bases. The germline CDR1 and CDR2 sequences are SNHLY and FYNNEI. The CDR3 spells CASSGGRRSTGELFF. The CDR3 DNA sequence: TGTGCCAGCAGTGGAGGCCGCCGTTCCACCGGGGAGCTGTTTTTT.